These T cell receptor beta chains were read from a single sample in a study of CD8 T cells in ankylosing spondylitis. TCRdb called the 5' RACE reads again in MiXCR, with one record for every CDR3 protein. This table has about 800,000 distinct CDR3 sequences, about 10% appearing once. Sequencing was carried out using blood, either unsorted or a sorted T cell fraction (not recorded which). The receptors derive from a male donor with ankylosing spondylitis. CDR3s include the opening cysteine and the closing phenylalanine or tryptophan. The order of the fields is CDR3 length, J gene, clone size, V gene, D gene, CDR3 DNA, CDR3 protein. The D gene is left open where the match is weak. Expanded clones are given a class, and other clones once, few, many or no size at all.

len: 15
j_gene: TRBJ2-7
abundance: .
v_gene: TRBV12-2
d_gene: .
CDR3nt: TGTGCAAGTCGTTCCCTCGGTAGCGGGAGAAGTGAGCAGTACTTC
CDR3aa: CASRSLGSGRSEQYF

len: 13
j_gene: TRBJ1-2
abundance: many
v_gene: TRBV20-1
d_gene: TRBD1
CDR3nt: TGCAGTGCTAGAGAGACAGGGATGGCTGGCTACACCTTC
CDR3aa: CSARETGMAGYTF

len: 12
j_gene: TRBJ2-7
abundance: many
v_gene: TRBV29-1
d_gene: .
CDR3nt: TGCAGCGCCGGACTGGATTCTATGGAGCAGTACTTC
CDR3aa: CSAGLDSMEQYF

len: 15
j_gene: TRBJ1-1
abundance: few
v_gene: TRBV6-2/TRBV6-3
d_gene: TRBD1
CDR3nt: TGTGCCAGCAGTTATGGGGACAGGGCGAACACTGAAGCTTTCTTT
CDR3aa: CASSYGDRANTEAFF

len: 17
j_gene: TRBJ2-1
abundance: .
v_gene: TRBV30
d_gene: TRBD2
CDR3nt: TGTGCCTGGAGGGACCTAGTTACTAGCGGGAGATACAATGAGCAGTTCTTC
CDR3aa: CAWRDLVTSGRYNEQFF

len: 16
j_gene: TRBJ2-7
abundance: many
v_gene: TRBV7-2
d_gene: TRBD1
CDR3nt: TGTGCCAGCAGCTTAGCCGGGACAGGGGCTACCTACGAGCAGTACTTC
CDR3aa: CASSLAGTGATYEQYF

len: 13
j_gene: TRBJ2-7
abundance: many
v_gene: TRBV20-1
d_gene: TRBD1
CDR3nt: TGCAGTGCTGGGACAGGGGCGCCCTACGAGCAGTACTTC
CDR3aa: CSAGTGAPYEQYF

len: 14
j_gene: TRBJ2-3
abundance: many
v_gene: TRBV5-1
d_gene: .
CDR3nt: TGCGCCAGCAGCGGGGGACTGGCCGTTGATACGCAGTATTTT
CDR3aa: CASSGGLAVDTQYF

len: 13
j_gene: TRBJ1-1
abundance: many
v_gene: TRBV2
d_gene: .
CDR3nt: TGTGCCAGCAGTGGGAGAGGGAACACTGAAGCTTTCTTT
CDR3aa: CASSGRGNTEAFF

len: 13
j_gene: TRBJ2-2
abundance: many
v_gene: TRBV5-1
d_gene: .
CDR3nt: TGCGCCATCACGGACGGGAACACCGGGGAGCTGTTTTTT
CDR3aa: CAITDGNTGELFF

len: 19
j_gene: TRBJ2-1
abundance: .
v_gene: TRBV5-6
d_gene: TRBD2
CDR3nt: TGTGCCAGGGGCTTGGTTGACAGGATCGGACTAGCGGCCTACAATGAGCAGTTCTTC
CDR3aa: CARGLVDRIGLAAYNEQFF

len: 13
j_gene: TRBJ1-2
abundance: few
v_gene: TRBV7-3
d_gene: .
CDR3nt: TGTGCCAGCAGCCCCATCGCCGGGGATGGCTACACCTTC
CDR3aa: CASSPIAGDGYTF

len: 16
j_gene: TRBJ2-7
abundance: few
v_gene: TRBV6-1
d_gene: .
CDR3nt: TGTGCCAGCAGCCTCGGGACAGTCTGGGGGGGCTACGAGCAGTACTTC
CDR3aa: CASSLGTVWGGYEQYF

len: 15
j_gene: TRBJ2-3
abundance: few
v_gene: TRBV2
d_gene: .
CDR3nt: TGTGCCAGCAGTGATCGCCCCCTCGGGGGAGATACGCAGTATTTT
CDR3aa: CASSDRPLGGDTQYF

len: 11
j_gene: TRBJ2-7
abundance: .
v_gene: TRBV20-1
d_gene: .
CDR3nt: TGCAGGGGAGCCAACTCCTACGAGCAGTACTTC
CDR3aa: CRGANSYEQYF

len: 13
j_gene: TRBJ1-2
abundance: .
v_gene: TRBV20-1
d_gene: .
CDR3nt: TGCAGTGCCACCCCGACCCGCCCTATCGGCTACACCTTC
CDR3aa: CSATPTRPIGYTF

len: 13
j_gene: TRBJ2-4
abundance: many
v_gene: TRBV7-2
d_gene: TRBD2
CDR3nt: TGTGCCAGCAGCTTAGAGCGGGAGTCGGTTCAGTACTTC
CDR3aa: CASSLERESVQYF

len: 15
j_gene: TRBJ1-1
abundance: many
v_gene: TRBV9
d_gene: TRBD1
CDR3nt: TGTGCCAGCAGCCTTTGGACAGGGTCGGGCACTGAAGCTTTCTTT
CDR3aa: CASSLWTGSGTEAFF

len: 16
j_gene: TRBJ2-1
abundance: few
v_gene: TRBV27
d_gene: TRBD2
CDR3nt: TGTGCCAGCAGTGTATCTAGCGGGAGCTCCTACAATGAGCAGTTCTTC
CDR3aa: CASSVSSGSSYNEQFF

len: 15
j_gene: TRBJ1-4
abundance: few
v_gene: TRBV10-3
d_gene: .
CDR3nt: TGTGCCATCAGTGAGAGGGGAGGGGTTAATGAAAAACTGTTTTTT
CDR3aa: CAISERGGVNEKLFF

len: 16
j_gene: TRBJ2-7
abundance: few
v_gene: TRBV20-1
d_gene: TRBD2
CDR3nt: TGCAGTGCTAGAGCTTCTTGGGCGGGAGGGCCTTACGAGCAGTACTTC
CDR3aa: CSARASWAGGPYEQYF

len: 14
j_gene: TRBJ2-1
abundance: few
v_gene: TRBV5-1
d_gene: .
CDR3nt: TGCGCCACCCGGGGCAGCGGGTTAAACAATGAGCAGTTCTTC
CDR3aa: CATRGSGLNNEQFF

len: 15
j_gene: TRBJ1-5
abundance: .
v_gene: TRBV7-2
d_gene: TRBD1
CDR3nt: TGTGCCAGCAGCTTAGACAGGGGGCAGGGGCAGCCCCAGCATTTT
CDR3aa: CASSLDRGQGQPQHF

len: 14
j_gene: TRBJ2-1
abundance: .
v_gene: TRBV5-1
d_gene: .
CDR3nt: TGCGCCAGCAGCTTTTTGGGTACCCCGAGTGAGCAGTTCTTC
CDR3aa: CASSFLGTPSEQFF

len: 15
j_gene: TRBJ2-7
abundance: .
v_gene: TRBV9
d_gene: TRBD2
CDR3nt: TGTGCCAGCAGCCCTGCTAGCGGGGCCACCTACGAGCAGTACTTC
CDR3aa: CASSPASGATYEQYF

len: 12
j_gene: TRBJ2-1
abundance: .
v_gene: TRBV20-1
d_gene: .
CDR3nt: TGCAGTGCGGCCTCGGCTCGGGGTGAGCAGTTCTTC
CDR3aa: CSAASARGEQFF

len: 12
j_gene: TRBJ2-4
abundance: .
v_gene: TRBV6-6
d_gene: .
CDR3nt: TGTGCCATATCACAGGCTCCGAACATTCAGTACTTC
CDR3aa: CAISQAPNIQYF

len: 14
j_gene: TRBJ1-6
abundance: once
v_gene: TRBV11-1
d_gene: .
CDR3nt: TGTGCCAGCAGCTTTGAGTCGTTTTCGGGCAGCCCCCACTTT
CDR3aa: CASSFESFSGSPHF

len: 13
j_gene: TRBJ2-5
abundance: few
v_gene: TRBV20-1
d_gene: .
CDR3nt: TGCAGTGAATCCCTAGGTCCCCAAGAGACCCAGTACTTC
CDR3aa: CSESLGPQETQYF

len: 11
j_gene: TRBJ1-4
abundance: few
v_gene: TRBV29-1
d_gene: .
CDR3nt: TGCAGCGTTGTGATCAATGAAAAACTGTTTTTT
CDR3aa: CSVVINEKLFF

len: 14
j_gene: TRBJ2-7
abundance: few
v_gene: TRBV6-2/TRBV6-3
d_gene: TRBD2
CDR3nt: TGTGCCAGCAGTCACGGACTAGGGACCTACGAGCAGTACTTC
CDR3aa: CASSHGLGTYEQYF

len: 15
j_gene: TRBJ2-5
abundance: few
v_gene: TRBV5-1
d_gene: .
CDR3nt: TGCGCCAGCAGCTTGCAAGGGACGGAAGGAGAGACCCAGTACTTC
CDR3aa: CASSLQGTEGETQYF

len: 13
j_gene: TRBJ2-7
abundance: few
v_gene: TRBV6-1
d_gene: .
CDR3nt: TGTGCCAGCAAGCCCCAGCAGGACTTACAGCAGTACTTC
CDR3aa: CASKPQQDLQQYF

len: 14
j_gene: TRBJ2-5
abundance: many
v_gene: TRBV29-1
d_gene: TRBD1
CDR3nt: TGCAGCGGCCGGGACAGGGGCCACCAAGAGACCCAGTACTTC
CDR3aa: CSGRDRGHQETQYF

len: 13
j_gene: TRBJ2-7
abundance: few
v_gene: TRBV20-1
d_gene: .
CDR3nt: TGCAGTGCTAGAAACCCAAACTCCTACGAGCAGTACTTC
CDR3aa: CSARNPNSYEQYF

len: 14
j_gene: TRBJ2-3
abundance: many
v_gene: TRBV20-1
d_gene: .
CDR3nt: TGCAGTGCTAGGCCTAGAACCGGCACAGATACGCAGTATTTT
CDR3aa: CSARPRTGTDTQYF

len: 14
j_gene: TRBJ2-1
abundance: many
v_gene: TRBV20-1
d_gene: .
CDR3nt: TGCAGTGCTCCCACAGCGAGGGTTTACGGTGAGCAGTTCTTC
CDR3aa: CSAPTARVYGEQFF

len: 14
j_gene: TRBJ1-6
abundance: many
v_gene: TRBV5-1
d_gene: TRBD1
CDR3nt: TGCGCCAGCAGCCCGACAGGGGGGAATTCACCCCTCCACTTT
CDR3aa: CASSPTGGNSPLHF

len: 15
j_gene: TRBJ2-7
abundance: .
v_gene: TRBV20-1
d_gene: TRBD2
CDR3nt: TGCAGTGTTCACGGACTAGCGGGTCCTCCCTACGAGCAGTACTTC
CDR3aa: CSVHGLAGPPYEQYF

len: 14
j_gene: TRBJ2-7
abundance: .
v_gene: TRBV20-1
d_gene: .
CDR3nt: TGCAGTGCTAGAAGGGGGGCTTCCTCCTACGAGCAGTACTTC
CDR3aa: CSARRGASSYEQYF

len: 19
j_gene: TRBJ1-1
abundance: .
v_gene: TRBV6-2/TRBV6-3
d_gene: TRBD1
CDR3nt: TGTGCCAGCAGTTACTCGCCAGGACAGGGGGGTTTCTTCGACACTGAAGCTTTCTTT
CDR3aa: CASSYSPGQGGFFDTEAFF